The 20 T cell receptor beta chains listed next were all sequenced from one sample in a study of cytomegalovirus exposure and HLA in healthy donors. Generated by immunoSEQ multiplex PCR, the TCRdb table keeps only in-frame clones and is missing some. The table records about 120,000 clones, 85% to 90% of them present only once. The specimen was PBMCs. Receptors originate from a young woman in good health and CMV-seronegative.

The chain joins TRBV29-1 to TRBJ1-1, with D possibly matching TRBD1 (6 bases). Germline loops: CDR1 SQVTM, CDR2 ANQGSEA. This CDR3 contains 14 residues. V lost 7 bases to trimming and J lost 2 bases, with 17 bases between them. This CDR3 is CSATGQHFNTEAFF. CDR3 nucleotides: TGCAGCGCGACCGGACAGCACTTTAACACTGAAGCTTTCTTT.

This chain links TRBV4-3 with TRBJ2-6; D perhaps matches TRBD1 (5 bases). The V gene lost 0 bases and the J gene lost 0 bases, with 9 bases spanning the gap. The CDR3 extends over 17 amino acids. From germline, CDR1 is LGHNA and CDR2 YSLEER. CDR3 DNA: TGCGCCAGCAGCCAAGAAGGGGCCCTCTCTGGGGCCAACGTCCTGACTTTC. It translates to CASSQEGALSGANVLTF.

The chain combines TRBV6-5 with TRBJ2-7, with 7 bases lining up with TRBD2. This CDR3 has 14 residues. Germline assignment: CDR1 MNHEY and CDR2 SVGAGI. The V segment lost 8 bases and the J segment 4 bases; nucleotides outside the gene matches: 11. The CDR3 is CASSWSGAGYEQYF. As DNA, the CDR3 is TGTGCCAGCTCATGGAGCGGGGCTGGGTACGAGCAGTACTTC.

The rearrangement joins TRBV4-1 to TRBJ1-1; no clear D. Germline CDR1 MGHRA, CDR2 YSYEKL. The CDR3 consists of 19 residues. Trimming pared 0 bases from V and 3 bases from J, leaving 23 bases between. The CDR3 nucleotides read TGCGCCAGCAGCCAAGATCGGATTAGGAACACCCTAGGTGACACTGAAGCTTTCTTT. It codes for CASSQDRIRNTLGDTEAFF.

This chain joins TRBV11-2 and TRBJ2-3, with 10 nucleotides matching TRBD2. V was pared by 2 bases and J by 2 bases, with 7 bases of the junction left unmatched. There are 17 residues in the CDR3. Germline V gene lookup returns CDR1 SGHAT and CDR2 FQNNGV. The CDR3 reads CASSLSWTSGTTDTQYF. DNA of the CDR3: TGTGCCAGCAGCTTATCTTGGACTAGCGGTACCACAGATACGCAGTATTTT. Drawing the rest from reference TRBV11-2 and TRBJ2-3, the complete variable domain is EAGVAQSPRYKIIEKRQSVAFWCNPISGHATLYWYQQILGQGPKLLIQFQNNGVVDDSQLPKDRFSAERLKGVDSTLKIQPAKLEDSAVYLCASSLSWTSGTTDTQYFGPGTRLTVL.

The genes are TRBV13 and TRBJ2-1; 9 bases line up with TRBD1. J was trimmed by 6 bases and V by 3 bases; bases with no gene match: 6. In germline, CDR1 is PRHDT, CDR2 FYEKMQ (reference sequence). The CDR3 covers 15 residues. The CDR3 reads CASSLEDRGGNEQFF. CDR3 nucleotides: TGTGCCAGCAGCTTGGAGGACAGGGGAGGCAATGAGCAGTTCTTC.

This chain joins TRBV15 and TRBJ2-7; 7 bases are shared with TRBD2. Germline assignment: CDR1 LNHNV and CDR2 YYDKDF (reference sequence). The CDR3 is 15 residues long. The V gene end was trimmed by 0 bases and the J gene end by 7 bases; junction bases not matched to a gene: 9. Written as DNA, the CDR3 is TGTGCCACCAGCAGAGATGCTAGCGGAGTAGGGGAGCAGTACTTC. Protein: CATSRDASGVGEQYF.

CDR3 DNA: TGTGCCTGGAGTCTGGGGGGAGTCGAGACCCAGTACTTC. As protein: CAWSLGGVETQYF. This chain connects TRBV30 to TRBJ2-5; the D gene is possibly TRBD2 (6 bases). The germline CDR1 and CDR2 sequences are GTSNPN and SVGIG (reference sequence). The CDR3 consists of 13 residues. Trimming shortened V by 2 bases and J by 5 bases, and 12 bases separated the two germline ends.

This clone was picked up one time. The chain recombines TRBV7-2 with TRBJ2-3, with 7 bases that match TRBD1. CDR3 length: 15 amino acids. The germline V gene encodes CDR1 SGHTA and CDR2 FQGNSA. The J segment lost 2 bases and the V segment lost 3 bases, leaving 5 bases of the junction unmatched. The CDR3 loop reads CASSFGGQNTDTQYF. DNA of the CDR3: TGTGCCAGCAGCTTTGGGGGACAGAACACAGATACGCAGTATTTT.

This rearrangement joins TRBV28 to TRBJ2-7, with D uncertain. Between the trimmed V and J ends, which lost 5 bases and 4 bases, there was a span of 18 bases. CDR1 and CDR2 from the germline V gene are MDHEN and SYDVKM. CDR3 size: 15 residues. DNA for the CDR3: TGTGCCAGCAGTACAGCTTCGTCAGGCCGATACGAGCAGTACTTC. Translating gives CASSTASSGRYEQYF. Supplemented by reference TRBV28 and TRBJ2-7, the full variable domain reads DVKVTQSSRYLVKRTGEKVFLECVQDMDHENMFWYRQDPGLGLRLIYFSYDVKMKEKGDIPEGYSVSREKKERFSLILESASTNQTSMYLCASSTASSGRYEQYFGPGTRLTVT.

The chain joins TRBV6-5 to TRBJ1-2, with no clear D. Germline values: CDR1 MNHEY, CDR2 SVGAGI. This CDR3 has 14 residues. V lost 2 bases, J lost 1 base, and 8 bases lay in between. CDR3 nucleotides: TGTGCCAGCAGTTACCACCACAGTAACTATGGCTACACCTTC. Its translation is CASSYHHSNYGYTF.

This rearrangement joins TRBV5-6 to TRBJ1-1, with D perhaps TRBD1 (6 bases). Looked up from germline, CDR1 is SGHDT and CDR2 is YYEEEE. The ends were cut back, 2 bases at V and 5 bases at J, with 13 bases in the middle. The CDR3 spans 14 residues. The CDR3 sequence is CASSFQQGWTEAFF. Here the CDR3 DNA reads TGTGCCAGCAGCTTCCAACAGGGATGGACTGAAGCTTTCTTT.

The chain combines TRBV15 with TRBJ2-1; maybe TRBD2 (5 bases). Germline lookup yields CDR1 LNHNV and CDR2 YYDKDF (reference sequence). V was pared by 0 bases and J by 12 bases, with 15 bases between. The length of the CDR3 is 14 residues. CDR3 in amino acids: CATSRDNFGVGQFF. CDR3 sequence (DNA): TGTGCCACCAGCAGAGACAATTTCGGGGTCGGGCAGTTCTTC.

This sequence joins TRBV11-2 and TRBJ1-1, with D perhaps matching TRBD1 (5 bases). The CDR3 length is 16 residues. The V gene's germline CDR1 is SGHAT and CDR2 FQNNGV. V was cut by 5 bases and J by 1 base, with 17 bases left in between. CDR3 in amino acids: CASSPGHGGRNTEAFF. The DNA for the CDR3 is TGTGCCAGCAGCCCAGGGCACGGGGGTAGGAACACTGAAGCTTTCTTT.

The rearrangement links TRBV28 to TRBJ1-4; 7 bases line up with TRBD1. Germline assignment: CDR1 MDHEN and CDR2 SYDVKM. This CDR3 has 16 residues. Unmatched junction bases numbered 5, after V lost 1 base and J lost 3 bases. The CDR3 region has the DNA TGTGCCAGCAGTTTATCTTTTGGGACAGCTAATGAAAAACTGTTTTTT. Protein: CASSLSFGTANEKLFF.

The chain is built from TRBV9 and TRBJ1-5; D might be TRBD1 (5 bases). Trimming left V 0 bases short and J 7 bases short, with 14 bases between. The CDR3 spans 15 residues. Germline V gene sequence: CDR1 SGDLS, CDR2 YYNGEE. The CDR3 DNA is TGTGCCAGCAGCGTAGAAGGGAATAGGGGCCAGCCCCAGCATTTT. Translated: CASSVEGNRGQPQHF.

On this clone: The conserved phenylalanine or tryptophan normally closing the CDR3 is absent here, so this likely arose from a read error. The DNA is left out, because the CDR3 cannot be placed on it with certainty; the CDR3 is given as TCRdb lists it. This chain uses TRBV5-1 with TRBJ1-6; TRBD1, the table's D call, was not compared with the DNA. 8 amino acids form the CDR3, both terminal residues included. CDR1 is SGHRS and CDR2 is YFSETQ in the germline V gene. The CDR3 spells CASSLGQP.

The chain has TRBV18 and TRBJ2-7; 9 bases align to TRBD1. The germline V gene has CDR1 KGHSH and CDR2 LQKENI. V was clipped by 3 bases and J by 6 bases; unmatched bases: 9. The CDR3 runs 15 residues. The CDR3 reads CASSPLDRGRSEQYF. The CDR3 DNA is TGTGCCAGCTCACCTTTGGACAGGGGAAGGTCCGAGCAGTACTTC.

The gene calls are TRBV30 and TRBJ2-2; D remains ambiguous. This CDR3 is built from 16 residues. Trimming removed 3 bases from V and 8 bases from J, with 22 bases in between. Germline CDR1 reads GTSNPN; CDR2 reads SVGIG (reference sequence). In nucleotides, the CDR3 is TGTGCCTGGAGCCCTAGTCGAGGCCGGCTTTCAGGGGAGCTGTTTTTT. This sequence encodes CAWSPSRGRLSGELFF.

The rearrangement joins TRBV5-1 to TRBJ1-2; TRBD1 matches at 7 bases. Germline loops: CDR1 SGHRS, CDR2 YFSETQ. The CDR3 totals 14 residues. The V and J ends lost 2 bases and 3 bases, in that order; junction bases with no gene match: 4. CDR3: CASSFNRGDYGYTF. DNA for the CDR3: TGCGCCAGCAGCTTCAACAGGGGCGACTATGGCTACACCTTC.